This TCR beta chain was captured by sequencing in a study of cytomegalovirus exposure and HLA in healthy donors. General study results and limits: Sequencing likely generated an artifact that appeared as a cluster of highly shared sequence variants.

The PCR had 60 Vbeta and 13 Jbeta primers. TCRdb keeps only in-frame clones here, not all; method: immunoSEQ multiplex PCR. The sample spans 45,000 to 65,000 clones; the ten largest clones claim approximately 13%. Trimming removed 8 bases from V and 0 bases from J, with 7 bases in between. There are 12 residues in the CDR3. CDR1 and CDR2 from the germline V gene are SGHTA and FQGTGA. On this clone: Antigen unknown.

Sequences were obtained from PBMCs. This rearrangement joins TRBV7-3 to TRBJ1-1; no clear D. The clonotype originates from a man younger than 35 in good health and CMV-seropositive. The CDR3 DNA is TGTGCCAGCCCGGAGATGAACACTGAAGCTTTCTTT. Translated: CASPEMNTEAFF.